These 14 T cell receptor beta chains were sequenced from one sample in a study of cytomegalovirus exposure and HLA in healthy donors. PCR involved 60 Vbeta and 13 Jbeta primers. Profiling relied on immunoSEQ multiplex PCR, and the TCRdb table lists in-frame clones only, not all of them. The table includes about 160,000 clones, 81% detected once. Source material: PBMCs. The origin of the receptors is a woman between 18 and 29 years old in good health and CMV-seronegative.

The V gene is TRBV5-4, the J gene TRBJ2-3; perhaps TRBD1 as D (6 bases). The CDR3 is 15 residues long. V gave up 0 bases and J gave up 3 bases, with 11 bases separating them. CDR1 and CDR2 from the germline V gene are SGHNT and YYREEE (reference sequence). CDR3 region: CASSLGTGRTDTQYF. CDR3 in DNA: TGTGCCAGCAGCTTGGGAACAGGGCGGACAGATACGCAGTATTTT.

The chain couples TRBV5-4 to TRBJ2-7; 14 nucleotides agree with TRBD2. The CDR3 contains 16 residues. CDR1 and CDR2 from the germline V gene are SGHNT and YYREEE (reference sequence). With V trimmed by 4 bases and J by 4 bases, 7 bases remained unmatched. The CDR3 here is CASSNGLAGGLYEQYF. The CDR3 DNA sequence: TGTGCCAGCAGCAACGGACTAGCGGGAGGTCTGTACGAGCAGTACTTC.

The chain couples TRBV7-6 to TRBJ1-4, with D tentatively TRBD1 (5 bases). Germline V gives CDR1 SGHVS, CDR2 FNYEAQ. The CDR3 has 14 amino acids. Between the trimmed V and J ends, which lost 5 bases and 5 bases, there was a span of 12 bases. This chain's CDR3 is CASSRQPSNEKLFF. CDR3 coding DNA: TGTGCCAGCAGCCGACAGCCCTCCAATGAAAAACTGTTTTTT.

V usage is TRBV28 and J usage is TRBJ2-1; 11 nucleotides match TRBD2. CDR1 and CDR2 (germline): MDHEN, SYDVKM. The V segment lost 2 bases and the J segment 2 bases; nucleotides outside the gene matches: 14. This CDR3 is built from 20 residues. The CDR3 DNA reads TGTGCCAGCAGTTTAAGGGCTAGCGGGAGGCCCACCGGCCCCTACAATGAGCAGTTCTTC. It is translated as CASSLRASGRPTGPYNEQFF. The full variable domain, with the rest looked up from reference TRBV28 and TRBJ2-1, is DVKVTQSSRYLVKRTGEKVFLECVQDMDHENMFWYRQDPGLGLRLIYFSYDVKMKEKGDIPEGYSVSREKKERFSLILESASTNQTSMYLCASSLRASGRPTGPYNEQFFGPGTRLTVL.

V and J are TRBV6-5 and TRBJ2-2; weak D call: TRBD1 (6 bases). V shed 6 bases and J shed 0 bases, with 11 bases lying between them. The germline V gene has CDR1 MNHEY and CDR2 SVGAGI. The CDR3 covers 15 residues. The CDR3 loop is CASSRQATNTGELFF. The CDR3 coding sequence is TGTGCCAGCAGCCGACAGGCTACGAACACCGGGGAGCTGTTTTTT.

About this clone: This may arise from a read error, as a much more abundant clone is one base away. This chain joins TRBV9 and TRBJ2-5; 7 bases match TRBD1. Germline V gives CDR1 SGDLS, CDR2 YYNGEE. This CDR3 spans 15 amino acids. The V and J ends lost 0 bases and 9 bases, in that order; junction bases with no gene match: 11. This CDR3 is CASSVETGIGEAQYF. In nucleotides, the CDR3 is TGTGCCAGCAGCGTAGAGACAGGGATCGGTGAGGCCCAGTACTTC.

The rearrangement joins TRBV7-9 to TRBJ2-4; D gene unclear. The germline gives CDR1 SEHNR, CDR2 FQNEAQ (reference sequence). The CDR3 covers 16 residues. V lost 4 bases, J lost 0 bases, and 13 bases lay in between. The CDR3 sequence: CASSSTVLQAKNIQYF. The CDR3 bases are TGTGCCAGCAGCTCAACAGTCCTACAAGCCAAAAACATTCAGTACTTC.

The chain recombines TRBV5-5 with TRBJ2-7; TRBD1 matches at 10 bases. This CDR3 has 15 residues. J lost 5 bases, V lost 1 base, and 6 bases had no gene match. In germline, CDR1 is SGHKS, CDR2 YYEKEE (reference sequence). CDR3 region: CASSLRWDRGHEQYF. As DNA, the CDR3 is TGTGCCAGCAGCTTGAGATGGGACAGGGGCCACGAGCAGTACTTC.

As for this clone: Other nucleotide sequences from this sample produce the same CDR3. This chain uses TRBV6-5 with TRBJ1-1; D remains unclear. Germline V gene data show CDR1 as MNHEY and CDR2 as SVGAGI. V was pared by 3 bases and J by 4 bases, with 12 bases between. This CDR3 is built from 14 residues. Here the CDR3 reads CASSYDRASTEAFF. Written as DNA, the CDR3 is TGTGCCAGCAGTTATGACCGTGCTAGCACTGAAGCTTTCTTT.

The genes are TRBV7-2 and TRBJ1-1; 10 bases line up with TRBD1. Germline-derived CDR1 and CDR2 are SGHTA and FQGNSA. The junction had 4 bases not matched to a gene; V was cut back by 5 bases and J by 4 bases. This CDR3 spans 14 amino acids. CDR3 sequence reads: CASSRDRGITEAFF. The CDR3 nucleotides read TGTGCCAGCAGCCGGGACAGGGGTATCACTGAAGCTTTCTTT.

The chain joins TRBV5-1 to TRBJ1-4, with TRBD1 identical over 7 bases. V lost 3 bases to trimming and J lost 8 bases; unmatched junction nucleotides: 7. This CDR3 region has 14 residues. The V gene's germline CDR1 is SGHRS and CDR2 YFSETQ. CDR3 sequence (DNA): TGCGCCAGCAGCTCGGGACAGCAGATAGAAAAACTGTTTTTT. It translates to CASSSGQQIEKLFF.

V usage is TRBV18 and J usage is TRBJ1-1; TRBD1 matches 10 bases. Per germline, CDR1 KGHSH and CDR2 LQKENI. This CDR3 contains 15 residues. The V and J ends lost 1 base and 1 base, in that order; junction bases with no gene match: 0. CDR3 in DNA: TGTGCCAGCTCACCACGGGACAGGGGGAACACTGAAGCTTTCTTT. Translating gives CASSPRDRGNTEAFF.

The chain joins TRBV28 to TRBJ2-3, with D possibly matching TRBD2 (5 bases). V was pared by 6 bases and J by 2 bases, with 9 bases between. The CDR3 sequence is 13 residues long. Looked up from germline, CDR1 is MDHEN and CDR2 is SYDVKM. The CDR3 loop is CASRSGITDTQYF. CDR3 nucleotide sequence: TGTGCCAGCAGGTCGGGAATCACAGATACGCAGTATTTT.

The chain couples TRBV6-1 to TRBJ2-1, with 8 bases that match TRBD2. From germline, CDR1 is MNHNS and CDR2 SASEGT. The CDR3 has 15 amino acids. The V gene end was trimmed by 2 bases and the J gene end by 2 bases; junction bases not matched to a gene: 2. CDR3 sequence: CASSEPGGAYNEQFF. CDR3 sequence (DNA): TGTGCCAGCAGTGAACCGGGGGGGGCCTACAATGAGCAGTTCTTC.